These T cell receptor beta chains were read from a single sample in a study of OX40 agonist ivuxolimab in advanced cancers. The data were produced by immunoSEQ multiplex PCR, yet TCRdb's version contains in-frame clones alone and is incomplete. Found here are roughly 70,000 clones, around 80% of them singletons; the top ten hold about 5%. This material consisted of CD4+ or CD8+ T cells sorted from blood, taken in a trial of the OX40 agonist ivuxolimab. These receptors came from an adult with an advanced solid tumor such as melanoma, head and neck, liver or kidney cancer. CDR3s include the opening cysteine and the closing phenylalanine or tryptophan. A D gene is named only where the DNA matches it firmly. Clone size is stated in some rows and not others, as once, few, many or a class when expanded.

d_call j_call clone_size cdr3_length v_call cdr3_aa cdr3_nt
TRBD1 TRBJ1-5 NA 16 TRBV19 CASSSTGSLKNQPQHF TGTGCCAGTAGTTCGACAGGGTCCCTCAAAAATCAGCCCCAGCATTTT
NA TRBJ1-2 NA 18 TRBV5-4 CASSHVTGVMRSNYGYTF TGTGCCAGCAGCCATGTTACGGGTGTCATGAGATCCAACTATGGCTACACCTTC
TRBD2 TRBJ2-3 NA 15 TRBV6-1 CASSDGTSPSDTQYF TGTGCCAGCAGTGACGGGACTAGCCCCTCAGATACGCAGTATTTT
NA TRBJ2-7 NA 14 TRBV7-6 CASSRTGQFYEQYF TGTGCCAGCAGCAGAACGGGGCAATTCTACGAGCAGTACTTC
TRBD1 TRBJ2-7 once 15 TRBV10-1 CASSVFQTGPHEQYF TGCGCCAGCAGTGTGTTTCAGACAGGGCCCCACGAGCAGTACTTC
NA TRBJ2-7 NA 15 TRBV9 CASSVGVQEGYEQYF TGTGCCAGCAGCGTAGGGGTCCAGGAGGGCTACGAGCAGTACTTC
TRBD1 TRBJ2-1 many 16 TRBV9 CASSGLTGTDYNEQFF TGTGCCAGCAGCGGACTTACCGGGACAGACTACAATGAGCAGTTCTTC
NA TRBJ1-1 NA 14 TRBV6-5 CASSYQGGDTEAFF TGTGCCAGCAGTTACCAAGGGGGGGACACTGAAGCTTTCTTT
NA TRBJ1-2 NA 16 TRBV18 CASSPRGHNLNYGYTF TGTGCCAGCTCACCACGAGGACATAACCTTAACTATGGCTACACCTTC
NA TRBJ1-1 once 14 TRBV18 CASSPNNGNTEAFF TGTGCCAGCTCACCAAACAACGGGAACACTGAAGCTTTCTTT
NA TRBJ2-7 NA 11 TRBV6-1 CASILRGEQYF TGTGCCAGCATTTTGAGAGGCGAGCAGTACTTC
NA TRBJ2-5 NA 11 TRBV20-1 CSASGQETQYF TGCAGTGCTAGCGGACAAGAGACCCAGTACTTC
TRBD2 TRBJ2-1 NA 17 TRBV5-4 CASSGSGRGRSYNEQFF TGTGCCAGCAGCGGGAGCGGGAGGGGGCGGTCCTACAATGAGCAGTTCTTC
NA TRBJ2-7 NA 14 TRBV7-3 CASSSTGQNSEQYF TGTGCCAGCAGCTCTACAGGGCAGAATAGCGAGCAGTACTTC
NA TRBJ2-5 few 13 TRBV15 CATSRDLSGPQYF TGTGCCACCAGCAGAGATCTTTCAGGACCCCAGTACTTC
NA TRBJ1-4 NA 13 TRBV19 CASGQPTNEKLFF TGTGCCAGCGGACAGCCAACTAATGAAAAACTGTTTTTT
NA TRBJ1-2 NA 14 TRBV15 CATSRDPRNYGYTF TGTGCCACCAGCAGAGATCCTCGGAACTATGGCTACACCTTC
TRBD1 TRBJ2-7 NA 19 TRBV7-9 CASSRPGQGANPDRYEQYF TGTGCCAGCAGCCGGCCGGGACAGGGGGCGAACCCCGATCGCTACGAGCAGTACTTC
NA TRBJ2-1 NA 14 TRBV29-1 CSVGSRTAYNEQFF TGCAGCGTGGGGAGCAGGACGGCCTACAATGAGCAGTTCTTC
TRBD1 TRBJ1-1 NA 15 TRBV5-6 CASSLTGGSRTEAFF TGTGCCAGCAGCTTGACAGGGGGATCTCGCACTGAAGCTTTCTTT
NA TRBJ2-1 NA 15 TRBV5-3 CARSPLMNRLNEQFF TGTGCCAGAAGCCCCCTAATGAACAGACTCAATGAGCAGTTCTTC
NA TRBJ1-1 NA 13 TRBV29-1 CSVGRGMNTEAFF TGCAGCGTTGGAAGGGGCATGAACACTGAAGCTTTCTTT
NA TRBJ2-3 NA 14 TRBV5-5 CASSLVGTTDTQYF TGTGCCAGCAGCTTAGTAGGGACCACAGATACGCAGTATTTT
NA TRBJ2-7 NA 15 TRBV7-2 CASSLRAEHAYEQYF TGTGCCAGCAGCTTAAGGGCGGAACATGCCTACGAGCAGTACTTC
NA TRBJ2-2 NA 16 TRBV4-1 CASSQDRQRVTGELFF TGCGCCAGCAGCCAAGATCGCCAACGAGTCACCGGGGAGCTGTTTTTT
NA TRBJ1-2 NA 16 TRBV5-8 CANPRRMQLQDYGYTF TGTGCCAACCCACGACGAATGCAGTTACAAGACTATGGCTACACCTTC